The 2 T cell receptor beta chains given below trace back to one sample, sequenced in a study of CD8+ T cells in alopecia areata. cDNA prepared by RNA extraction and subsequent reverse transcription served as the template for sequencing. The assay was immunoSEQ multiplex PCR, and TCRdb's table has in-frame clones only and misses some. The sample yields about 100,000 clones, roughly 60% seen once. Sequencing was carried out using CD8+ T cells sorted from blood. The receptors shown here come from a human donor in good health.

As for this clone: Its ends do not fully match the called genes, so a read error is possible. The V gene is TRBV2, the J gene TRBJ2-1; D ambiguous. Germline V gives CDR1 SNHLY, CDR2 FYNNEI. CDR3 length: 13 residues. Written as DNA, the CDR3 is TGTGCCAGCAGACGCACCGTGCCCCCGTCTCCGCTCTTC. As protein: CASRRTVPPSPLF.

V gene TRBV7-9 combines with J gene TRBJ1-1; no firm D call. Per the germline V gene, CDR1 is SEHNR and CDR2 is FQNEAQ (reference sequence). The length of the CDR3 is 14 residues. Trimming stripped 4 bases from V and 0 bases from J, with 9 bases between. CDR3 residues: CASSSLSLNTEAFF. DNA of the CDR3: TGTGCCAGCAGCTCCCTTAGCCTGAACACTGAAGCTTTCTTT.